The rows below give T cell receptor beta chains drawn from one sample of a study of shared clonotypes between healthy human individuals. Some clones are missing from TCRdb's copy, which holds only in-frame ones; the method was immunoSEQ multiplex PCR. The sample carries fewer than 200,000 clones, 90% to 95% recorded once. Sequenced input: naive CD4+ T cells sorted from blood. The receptors originated from a young woman in good health. CDR3s include the opening cysteine and the closing phenylalanine or tryptophan. D genes are given only for firm matches. Not every row has a clone size; where given, it reads once, few, many or a size class.

TRBV18	TRBJ2-1	NA	NA	TGTGCCAGCTCTCTGGCAGGGAGCGGTGAGCAGTTCTTC	CASSLAGSGEQFF
TRBV7-9	TRBJ1-5	NA	few	TGTGCCAGCAGCTTAAGGGACAGCAATCAGCCCCAGCATTTT	CASSLRDSNQPQHF
TRBV27	TRBJ2-7	NA	NA	TGTGCCAGCAGTACCTCCACCCGGCGGGAGCAGTACTTC	CASSTSTRREQYF
TRBV5-6	TRBJ1-1	NA	NA	TGTGCCAGCAGCTTGATAGTGGCTTCCCCGACTGAAGCTTTCTTT	CASSLIVASPTEAFF
TRBV18	TRBJ2-6	TRBD2	NA	TGTGCCAGCTCACAGTCACCGGGACTAGTGTCTGGGGCCAACGTCCTGACTTTC	CASSQSPGLVSGANVLTF
TRBV30	TRBJ1-4	TRBD1	few	TGTGCCTGGAGACAGGGGAATGAAAAACTGTTTTTT	CAWRQGNEKLFF
TRBV28	TRBJ1-2	NA	NA	TGTGCCAGCAGTTTATTTGGGGCGCTTGAATATGGCTACACCTTC	CASSLFGALEYGYTF
TRBV28	TRBJ2-7	TRBD2	NA	TGTGCCAGCAAAAGGATGGGACTAGCGGGCACCTACGAGCAGTACTTC	CASKRMGLAGTYEQYF
TRBV18	TRBJ2-1	TRBD2	NA	TGTGCCAGCTCACCTATCCGGTACCTAGCGGGGGCGGGGGAGCAGTTCTTC	CASSPIRYLAGAGEQFF
TRBV6-4	TRBJ2-5	NA	NA	TGTGCCAGCAGTCCTAGGGGGAGCGGGTGGGAGACCCAGTACTTC	CASSPRGSGWETQYF
TRBV4-1	TRBJ2-7	NA	NA	TGCGCCAGTAGCACTCAGGATTACTACGAGCAGTACTTC	CASSTQDYYEQYF
TRBV4-2	TRBJ2-1	NA	NA	TGTGCCAGCAGCCAAGGTGTCGAGCAGTTCTTC	CASSQGVEQFF
TRBV18	TRBJ2-6	NA	NA	TGTGCCAGCTCACCTTTCTCGGGCTCTGGGGCCAACGTCCTGACTTTC	CASSPFSGSGANVLTF
TRBV5-1	TRBJ1-2	NA	NA	TGCGCCAGCAGCGCGGACAGTAACTATGGCTACACCTTC	CASSADSNYGYTF
TRBV6-5	TRBJ2-2	NA	NA	TGTGCCAGCAGTCGGACCGGGGAGCTGTTTTTT	CASSRTGELFF
TRBV28	TRBJ2-3	TRBD2	NA	TGTGCCAGCATTCGGACAAAGGGACTAGCGCAATCCAAAGAGGCCACAGATACGCAGTATTTT	CASIRTKGLAQSKEATDTQYF
TRBV19	TRBJ2-1	TRBD1	NA	TGTGCCAGTAGTATTATTCGGGACAGGGACAATGAGCAGTTCTTC	CASSIIRDRDNEQFF
TRBV2	TRBJ1-5	NA	NA	TGTGCCAGCAGTGGGGACAGCAATCAGCCCCAGCATTTT	CASSGDSNQPQHF
TRBV5-4	TRBJ1-2	NA	NA	TGTGCCAGCAGCTTGATAGGAGTGGACTATGGCTACACCTTC	CASSLIGVDYGYTF
TRBV18	TRBJ1-1	TRBD1	NA	TGTGCCAGCTCATTTTCAGGGGGCAACACTGAAGCTTTCTTT	CASSFSGGNTEAFF
TRBV29-1	TRBJ2-1	NA	NA	TGCAGCGTTGGGGGGACTTACGTTGATAAGGAGCAGTTCTTC	CSVGGTYVDKEQFF
TRBV28	TRBJ1-1	NA	NA	TGTGCCAGCAGTCCCGGACAGACGAACACTGAAGCTTTCTTT	CASSPGQTNTEAFF
TRBV18	TRBJ1-5	NA	NA	TGTGCCAGCTCATCCGGGTCCAATCAGCCCCAGCATTTT	CASSSGSNQPQHF
TRBV5-1	TRBJ2-7	NA	NA	TGCGCCAGCAGCTCAGGACCTTCCCCGGACGAGCAGTACTTC	CASSSGPSPDEQYF
TRBV12-1	TRBJ1-1	NA	NA	TGTGCCAGCAGCTGTGGGACGGGGTCGGTTGCTTTCTTT	CASSCGTGSVAFF
TRBV29-1	TRBJ2-5	NA	NA	TGCAGCGTACAGGACAGCCCGGAGCAAGAGACCCAGTACTTC	CSVQDSPEQETQYF
TRBV27	TRBJ2-7	NA	few	TGTGCCAGCAGTGTCCTATTCGGCGGAGCCTCCTACGAGCAGTACTTC	CASSVLFGGASYEQYF
TRBV4-2	TRBJ1-4	NA	NA	TGTGCCAGCAGCCAAGGGGCAGCCGGGGATGAAAAACTGTTTTTT	CASSQGAAGDEKLFF
TRBV2	TRBJ1-1	NA	once	TGTGCCATCGGGGGGCGGACTGAAGCTTTCTTT	CAIGGRTEAFF
TRBV15	TRBJ2-3	NA	NA	TGTGCCACCAGCAGAAGAGGGGGAACTGTAGATACGCAGTATTTT	CATSRRGGTVDTQYF
TRBV9	TRBJ1-5	NA	few	TGTGCCAGCAGTCTTAGGGGTTTGGGTAATCAGCCCCAGCATTTT	CASSLRGLGNQPQHF
TRBV15	TRBJ2-3	NA	once	TGTGCCACCAGCAGAGATGGACAGACCTATACGCAGTATTTT	CATSRDGQTYTQYF
TRBV5-1	TRBJ2-1	TRBD1	NA	TGCGCCAGCAGCTTGGCCCCCGGGACAGGGGCCAATGAGCAGTTCTTC	CASSLAPGTGANEQFF
TRBV6-4	TRBJ1-2	TRBD1	NA	TGTGCCGCGCGGGGACAGGGATCGTATGGCTACACCTTC	CAARGQGSYGYTF
TRBV19	TRBJ2-3	NA	NA	TGTGCCAGTAGTATCGGTGGGGAGACACCTTACCCCCTTTTT	CASSIGGETPYPLF
TRBV19	TRBJ1-2	TRBD1	NA	TGTGCCAGTATTAGGACAGGGGCCGGCTATGGCTACACCTTC	CASIRTGAGYGYTF
TRBV11-2	TRBJ1-3	TRBD1	once	TGTGCCAGCAGCCCGACAGGGGCTTTCTCTGGAAACACCATATATTTT	CASSPTGAFSGNTIYF
TRBV6-6	TRBJ2-5	TRBD2	NA	TGTGCCAGCAGCCGTGGACTAGCGGGAGTGGAGACCCAGTACTTC	CASSRGLAGVETQYF
TRBV19	TRBJ1-1	TRBD1	NA	TGTGCCAGTAGTCCTCAGGGGGCGGCCAGGGGAAACACTGAAGCTTTCTTT	CASSPQGAARGNTEAFF
TRBV27	TRBJ2-7	TRBD2	NA	TGTGCCAGCAGTTTCTCACTAGCGGGCAGCTACGAGCAGTACTTC	CASSFSLAGSYEQYF
TRBV29-1	TRBJ1-2	NA	NA	TGCAGCGTAGTAACAGGGAGCTATGGCTACACCTTC	CSVVTGSYGYTF
TRBV19	TRBJ2-6	NA	NA	TGTGCCAGTAGTAGTTCAGGGTCTAGGTCTGGGGCCAACGTCCTGACTTTC	CASSSSGSRSGANVLTF
TRBV18	TRBJ1-1	NA	NA	TGTGCCAGCTCACCTAGAGGGGTGGGGACTGAAGCTTTCTTT	CASSPRGVGTEAFF
TRBV19	TRBJ2-2	NA	NA	TGTGCCAGTATGCGGGTTCCCGGGGAGCTGTTTTTT	CASMRVPGELFF
TRBV7-2	TRBJ1-4	NA	once	TGTGCCAGCAGCTTAATCGGGTTTCAAGGGAAACTGTTTTTT	CASSLIGFQGKLFF
TRBV6-6	TRBJ2-5	TRBD2	NA	TGTGCCCGGGGGGGCACCCGGACCCAGTACTTC	CARGGTRTQYF
TRBV28	TRBJ1-2	NA	NA	TGTGCCAGCAGCCCGCCGACCCACTATGGCTACACCTTC	CASSPPTHYGYTF
TRBV6-1	TRBJ2-7	NA	NA	TGTGCCAGCACCGAAATAGGAGTTAGCTACGAGCAGTACTTC	CASTEIGVSYEQYF
TRBV6-5	TRBJ2-7	NA	NA	TGTGCCAGCAGTTCCTCATCGGTGGGCGAGCAGTACTTC	CASSSSSVGEQYF
TRBV2	TRBJ1-3	NA	NA	TGTGCCAGCAATAGCGGGGGCTCGGCTGGAAACACCATATATTTT	CASNSGGSAGNTIYF
TRBV6-1	TRBJ1-3	NA	NA	TGTGCCAGCAGTGACGCCTCTAATGGAAACACCATATATTTT	CASSDASNGNTIYF
TRBV5-4	TRBJ1-5	NA	NA	TGTGCCAGCAGCTTGGATCAACGGCAGCCCCAGCATTTT	CASSLDQRQPQHF
TRBV6-5	TRBJ1-2	TRBD1	NA	TGTGCCAGCAGCTCACTCGGACAGGGGGAATCTGGCTACACCTTC	CASSSLGQGESGYTF
TRBV19	TRBJ2-7	NA	NA	TGTGCCAGTAGTATCAAGCCGGGACTGGTATCCTACGAGCAGTACTTC	CASSIKPGLVSYEQYF
TRBV5-1	TRBJ1-1	NA	NA	TGCGCCAGCAGCCGGACCGGAGGCACTGAAGCTTTCTTT	CASSRTGGTEAFF